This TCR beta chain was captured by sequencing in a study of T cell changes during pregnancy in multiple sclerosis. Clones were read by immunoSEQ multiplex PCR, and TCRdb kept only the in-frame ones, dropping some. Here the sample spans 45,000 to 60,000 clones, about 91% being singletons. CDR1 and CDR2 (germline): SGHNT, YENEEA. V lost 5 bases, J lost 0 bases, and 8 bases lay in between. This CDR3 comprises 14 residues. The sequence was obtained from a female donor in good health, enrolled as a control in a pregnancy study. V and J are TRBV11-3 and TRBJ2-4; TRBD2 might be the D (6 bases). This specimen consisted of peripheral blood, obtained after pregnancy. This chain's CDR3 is CASSGDLAKNIQYF. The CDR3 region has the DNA TGTGCCAGCAGCGGGGACTTAGCCAAAAACATTCAGTACTTC.